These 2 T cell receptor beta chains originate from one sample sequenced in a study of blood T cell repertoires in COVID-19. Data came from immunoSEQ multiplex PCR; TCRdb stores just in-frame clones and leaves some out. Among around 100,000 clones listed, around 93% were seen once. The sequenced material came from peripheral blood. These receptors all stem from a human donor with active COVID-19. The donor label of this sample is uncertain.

The DNA for the CDR3 is TGTGCCAGCAGCCTGACAGGGGGAAATGAAAACAAAAACATTCAGTACTTC. This sequence encodes CASSLTGGNENKNIQYF. The V gene is TRBV5-6, the J gene TRBJ2-4; 9 positions match TRBD1. V trimming: 4 bases; J trimming: 3 bases; junction bases outside the gene matches: 11. This CDR3 spans 17 amino acids. In germline, CDR1 is SGHDT, CDR2 YYEEEE. Together with reference TRBV5-6 and TRBJ2-4, the CDR3 gives the full variable domain: DAGVTQSPTHLIKTRGQQVTLRCSPKSGHDTVSWYQQALGQGPQFIFQYYEEEERQRGNFPDRFSGHQFPNYSSELNVNALLLGDSALYLCASSLTGGNENKNIQYFGAGTRLSVL.

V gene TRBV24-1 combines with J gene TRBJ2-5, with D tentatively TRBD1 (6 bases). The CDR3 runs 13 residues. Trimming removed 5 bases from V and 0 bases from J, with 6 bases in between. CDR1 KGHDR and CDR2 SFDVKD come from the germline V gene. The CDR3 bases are TGTGCCACCAGTGGGACAGACCAAGAGACCCAGTACTTC. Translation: CATSGTDQETQYF.